Reported below is one T cell receptor (beta chain). Its specificity is not known. The authors prepared UMI-labeled TRB cDNA libraries by 5' RACE. TCRdb reprocessed the 5' RACE reads and keeps a single row for each CDR3 protein, giving no DNA. The sample has around 150,000 distinct CDR3 sequences. This sample stems from a study of CXCR3-negative and CXCR3-positive naive CD8 T cells. The study's findings and limits: More hydrophobic TRB CDR3s were found in CXCR3-positive naive cells than in CXCR3-negative naive cells.

The CDR3 runs to 12 residues. The sample consisted of naive CXCR3+ CD8+ T cells from blood. Subset indicated: CD45RO-CCR7+CD27+CD95- naive CD8+ T cells expressing CXCR3 (TNR3+). The chain links TRBV12-3 or TRBV12-4 to TRBJ1-1; as DNA is missing, the TRBD1 call by TCRdb cannot be tested. The receptor comes from a human donor in good health. Some clones in this sample may be carry-over from other donors' samples. The chain's CDR3 is CASSQGNTEAFF.